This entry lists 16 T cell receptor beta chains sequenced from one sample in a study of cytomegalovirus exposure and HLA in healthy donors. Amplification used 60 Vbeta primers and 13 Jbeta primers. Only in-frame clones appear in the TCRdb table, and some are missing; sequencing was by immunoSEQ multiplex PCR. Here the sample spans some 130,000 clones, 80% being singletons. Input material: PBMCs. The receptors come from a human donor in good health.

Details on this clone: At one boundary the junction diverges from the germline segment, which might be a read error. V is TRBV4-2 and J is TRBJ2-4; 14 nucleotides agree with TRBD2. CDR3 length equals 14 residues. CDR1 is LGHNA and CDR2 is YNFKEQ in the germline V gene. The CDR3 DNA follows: TGTGCCAGCAGCCAGACCGGGACTAGCGGGGGTGTCGACTTC. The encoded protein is CASSQTGTSGGVDF.

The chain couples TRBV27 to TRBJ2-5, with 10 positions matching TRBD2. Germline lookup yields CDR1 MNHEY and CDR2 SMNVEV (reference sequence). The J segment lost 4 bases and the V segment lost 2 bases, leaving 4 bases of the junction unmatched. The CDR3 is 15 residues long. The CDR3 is CASSLTSGVSETQYF. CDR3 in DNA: TGTGCCAGCAGTTTAACTAGCGGGGTGTCAGAGACCCAGTACTTC.

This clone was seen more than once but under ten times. CDR3 coding DNA: TGTGCCAGCTTTGGTTTAGCGGGGGGGCCGGGGTTGAACACCGGGGAGCTGTTTTTT. Translated, it gives CASFGLAGGPGLNTGELFF. The chain couples TRBV2 to TRBJ2-2; 11 positions match TRBD2. There are 19 residues in the CDR3. Germline trimming cut 8 bases from V and 1 base from J; bases unmatched to any gene: 15. Looked up from germline, CDR1 is SNHLY and CDR2 is FYNNEI.

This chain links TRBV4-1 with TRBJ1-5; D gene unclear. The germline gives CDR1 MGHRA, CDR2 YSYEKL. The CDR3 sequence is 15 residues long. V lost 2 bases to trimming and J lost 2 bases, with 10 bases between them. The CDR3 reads CASSQKIGGNQPQHF. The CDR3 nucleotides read TGCGCCAGCAGCCAAAAGATAGGAGGCAATCAGCCCCAGCATTTT.

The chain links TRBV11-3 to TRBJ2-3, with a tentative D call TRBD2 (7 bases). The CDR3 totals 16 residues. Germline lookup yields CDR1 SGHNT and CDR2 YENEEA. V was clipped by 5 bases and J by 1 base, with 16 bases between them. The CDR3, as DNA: TGTGCCAGCAGCATTAGGGGGGGCCTCGGCACAGATACGCAGTATTTT. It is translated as CASSIRGGLGTDTQYF.

In DNA, the CDR3 is TGTGCCAGCAGCAAAGAGGCAGGGTATGTCGTCGGAGCTTTCTTT. Translating it yields CASSKEAGYVVGAFF. The J gene is TRBJ1-1, the V gene TRBV13, with D possibly matching TRBD1 (5 bases). V was pared by 5 bases and J by 10 bases, with 23 bases between. This CDR3 spans 15 amino acids. Germline V gene data show CDR1 as PRHDT and CDR2 as FYEKMQ (reference sequence).

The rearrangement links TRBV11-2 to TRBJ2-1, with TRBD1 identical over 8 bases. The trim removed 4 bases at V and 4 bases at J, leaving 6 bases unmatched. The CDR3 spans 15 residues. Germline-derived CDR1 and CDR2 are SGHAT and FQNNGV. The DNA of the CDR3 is TGTGCCAGCAGCTCCGGACAGGGAAGGTACAATGAGCAGTTCTTC. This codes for CASSSGQGRYNEQFF.

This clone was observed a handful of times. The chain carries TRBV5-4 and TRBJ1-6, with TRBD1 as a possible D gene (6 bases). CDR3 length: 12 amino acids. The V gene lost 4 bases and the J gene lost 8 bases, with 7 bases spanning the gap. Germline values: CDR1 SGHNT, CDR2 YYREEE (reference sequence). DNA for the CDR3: TGTGCCAGCAGCCCAGGGGATTCACCCCTCCACTTT. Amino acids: CASSPGDSPLHF.

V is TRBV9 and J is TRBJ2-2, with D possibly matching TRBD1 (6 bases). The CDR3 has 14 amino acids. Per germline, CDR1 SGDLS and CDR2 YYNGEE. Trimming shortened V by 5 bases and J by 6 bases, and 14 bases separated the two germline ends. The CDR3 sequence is CASSRDMGPGELFF. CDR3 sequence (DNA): TGTGCCAGCAGTCGGGACATGGGGCCCGGGGAGCTGTTTTTT. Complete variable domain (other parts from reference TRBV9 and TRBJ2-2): DSGVTQTPKHLITATGQRVTLRCSPRSGDLSVYWYQQSLDQGLQFLIQYYNGEERAKGNILERFSAQQFPDLHSELNLSSLELGDSALYFCASSRDMGPGELFFGEGSRLTVL.

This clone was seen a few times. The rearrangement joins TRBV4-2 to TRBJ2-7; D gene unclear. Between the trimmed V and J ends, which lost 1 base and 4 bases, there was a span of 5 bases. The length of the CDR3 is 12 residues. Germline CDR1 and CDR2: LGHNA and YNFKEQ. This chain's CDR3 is CASSQAGYEQYF. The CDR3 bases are TGTGCCAGCAGCCAAGCGGGTTACGAGCAGTACTTC.

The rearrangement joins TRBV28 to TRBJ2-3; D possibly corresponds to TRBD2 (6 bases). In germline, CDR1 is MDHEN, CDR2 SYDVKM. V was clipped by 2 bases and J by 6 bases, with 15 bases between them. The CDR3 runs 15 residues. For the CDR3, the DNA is TGTGCCAGCAGTTTAGGAGGGGCAACCTCGGATACGCAGTATTTT. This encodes CASSLGGATSDTQYF. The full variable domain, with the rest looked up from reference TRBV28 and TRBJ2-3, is DVKVTQSSRYLVKRTGEKVFLECVQDMDHENMFWYRQDPGLGLRLIYFSYDVKMKEKGDIPEGYSVSREKKERFSLILESASTNQTSMYLCASSLGGATSDTQYFGPGTRLTVL.

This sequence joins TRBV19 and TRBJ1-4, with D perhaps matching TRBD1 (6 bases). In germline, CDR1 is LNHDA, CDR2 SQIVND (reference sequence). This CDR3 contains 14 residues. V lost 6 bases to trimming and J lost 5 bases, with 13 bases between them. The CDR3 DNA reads TGTGCCAGTAGGAACAGGGAAATCAATGAAAAACTGTTTTTT. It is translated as CASRNREINEKLFF.

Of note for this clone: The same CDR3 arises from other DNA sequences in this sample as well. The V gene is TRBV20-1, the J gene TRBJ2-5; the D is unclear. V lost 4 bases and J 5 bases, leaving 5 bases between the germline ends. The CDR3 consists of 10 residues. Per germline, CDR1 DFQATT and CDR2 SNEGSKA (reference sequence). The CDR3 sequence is CSATLETQYF. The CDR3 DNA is TGCAGTGCTACCTTGGAGACCCAGTACTTC.

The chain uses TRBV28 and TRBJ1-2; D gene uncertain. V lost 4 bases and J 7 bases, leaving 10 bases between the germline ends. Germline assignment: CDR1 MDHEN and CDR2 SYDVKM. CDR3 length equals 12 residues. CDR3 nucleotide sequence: TGTGCCAGCAGTTACGGGGTTAGTGGCTACACCTTC. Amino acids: CASSYGVSGYTF.

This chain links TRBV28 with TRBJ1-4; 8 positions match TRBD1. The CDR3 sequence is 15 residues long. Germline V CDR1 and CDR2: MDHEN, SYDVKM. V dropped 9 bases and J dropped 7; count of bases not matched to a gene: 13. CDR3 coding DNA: TGTGCCAGTACCCCTCCGGACAGGGAGGGTGAAAAACTGTTTTTT. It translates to CASTPPDREGEKLFF.

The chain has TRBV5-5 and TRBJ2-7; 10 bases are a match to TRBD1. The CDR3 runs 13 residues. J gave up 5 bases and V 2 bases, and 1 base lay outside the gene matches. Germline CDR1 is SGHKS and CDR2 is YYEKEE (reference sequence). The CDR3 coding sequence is TGTGCCAGCAGCTTAGACAGGGGGCACGAGCAGTACTTC. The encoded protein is CASSLDRGHEQYF.